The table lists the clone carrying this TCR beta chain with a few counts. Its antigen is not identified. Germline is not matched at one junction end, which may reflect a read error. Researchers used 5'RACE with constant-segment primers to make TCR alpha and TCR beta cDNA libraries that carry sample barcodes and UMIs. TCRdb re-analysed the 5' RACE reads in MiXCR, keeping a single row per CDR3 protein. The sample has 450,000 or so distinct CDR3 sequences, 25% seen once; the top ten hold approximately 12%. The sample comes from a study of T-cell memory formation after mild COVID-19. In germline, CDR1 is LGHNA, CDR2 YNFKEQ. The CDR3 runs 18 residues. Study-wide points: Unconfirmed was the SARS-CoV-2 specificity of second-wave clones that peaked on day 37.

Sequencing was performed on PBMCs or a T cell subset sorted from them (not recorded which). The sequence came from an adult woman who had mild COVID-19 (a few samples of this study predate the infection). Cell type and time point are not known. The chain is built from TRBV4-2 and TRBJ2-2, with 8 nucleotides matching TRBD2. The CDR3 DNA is TGTGCCAGCAGCCAAGATCCCCTTTCGGGAGGGCGTTCCGGTGAGCTGTTTTTT. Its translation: CASSQDPLSGGRSGELFF.